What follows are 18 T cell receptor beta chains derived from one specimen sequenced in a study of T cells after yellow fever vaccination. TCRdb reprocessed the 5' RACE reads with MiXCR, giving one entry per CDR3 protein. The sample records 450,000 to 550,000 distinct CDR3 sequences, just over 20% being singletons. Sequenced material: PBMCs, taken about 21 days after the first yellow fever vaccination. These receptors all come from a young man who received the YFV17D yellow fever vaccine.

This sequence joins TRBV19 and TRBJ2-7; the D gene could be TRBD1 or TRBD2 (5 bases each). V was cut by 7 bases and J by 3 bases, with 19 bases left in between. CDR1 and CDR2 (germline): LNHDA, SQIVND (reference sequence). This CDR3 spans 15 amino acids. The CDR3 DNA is TGTGCCAGTATCCAAGGGACCTCCGGGCTCTACGAGCAGTACTTC. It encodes CASIQGTSGLYEQYF.

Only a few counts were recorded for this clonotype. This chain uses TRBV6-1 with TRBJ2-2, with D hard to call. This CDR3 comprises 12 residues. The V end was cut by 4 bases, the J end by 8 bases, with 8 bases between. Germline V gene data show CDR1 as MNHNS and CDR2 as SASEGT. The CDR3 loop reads CASSVTQGELFF. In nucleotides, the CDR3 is TGTGCCAGCAGTGTAACCCAGGGGGAGCTGTTTTTT.

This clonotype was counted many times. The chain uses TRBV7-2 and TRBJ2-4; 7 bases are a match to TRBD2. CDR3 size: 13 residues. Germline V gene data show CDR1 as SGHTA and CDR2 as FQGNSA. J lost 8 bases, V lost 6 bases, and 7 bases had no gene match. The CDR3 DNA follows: TGTGCCAGCAGTTCTAATCGGGGGGACATTCAGTACTTC. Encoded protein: CASSSNRGDIQYF. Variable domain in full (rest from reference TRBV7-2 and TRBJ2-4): GAGVSQSPSNKVTEKGKDVELRCDPISGHTALYWYRQSLGQGLEFLIYFQGNSAPDKSGLPSDRFSAERTGGSVSTLTIQRTQQEDSAVYLCASSSNRGDIQYFGAGTRLSVL.

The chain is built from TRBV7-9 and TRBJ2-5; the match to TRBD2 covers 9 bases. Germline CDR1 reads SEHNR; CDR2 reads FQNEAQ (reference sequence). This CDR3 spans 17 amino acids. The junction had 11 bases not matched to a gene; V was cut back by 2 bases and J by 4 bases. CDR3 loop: CASSLISGGPWGETQYF. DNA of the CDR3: TGTGCCAGCAGCTTAATCAGCGGGGGGCCCTGGGGAGAGACCCAGTACTTC.

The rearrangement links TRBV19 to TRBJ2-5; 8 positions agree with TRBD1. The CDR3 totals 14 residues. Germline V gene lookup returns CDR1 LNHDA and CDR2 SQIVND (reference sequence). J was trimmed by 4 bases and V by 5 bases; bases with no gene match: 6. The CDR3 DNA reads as TGTGCCAGTAGTCGGGGACAGGCGGGAGAGACCCAGTACTTC. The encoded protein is CASSRGQAGETQYF. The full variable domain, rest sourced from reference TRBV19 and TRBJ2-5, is DGGITQSPKYLFRKEGQNVTLSCEQNLNHDAMYWYRQDPGQGLRLIYYSQIVNDFQKGDIAEGYSVSREKKESFPLTVTSAQKNPTAFYLCASSRGQAGETQYFGPGTRLLVL.

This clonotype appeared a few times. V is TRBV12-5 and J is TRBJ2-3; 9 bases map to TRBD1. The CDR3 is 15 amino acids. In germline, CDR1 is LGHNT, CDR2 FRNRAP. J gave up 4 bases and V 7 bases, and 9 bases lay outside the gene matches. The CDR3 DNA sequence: TGTGCTAGTGACCCCGACAGGGGGGAGGCAGATACGCAGTATTTT. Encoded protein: CASDPDRGEADTQYF.

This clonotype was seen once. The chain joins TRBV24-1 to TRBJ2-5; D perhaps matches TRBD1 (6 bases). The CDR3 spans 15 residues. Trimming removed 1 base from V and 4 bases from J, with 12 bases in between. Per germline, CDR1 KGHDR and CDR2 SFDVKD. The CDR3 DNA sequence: TGTGCCACCAGTGATTTTTTGGGGGCCGGAGAGACCCAGTACTTC. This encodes CATSDFLGAGETQYF.

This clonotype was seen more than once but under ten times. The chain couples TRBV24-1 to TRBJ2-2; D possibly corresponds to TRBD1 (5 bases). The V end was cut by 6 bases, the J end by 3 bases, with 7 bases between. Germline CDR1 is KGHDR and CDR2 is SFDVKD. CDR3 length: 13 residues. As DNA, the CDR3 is TGTGCCACCAGTACAGGAGACACCGGGGAGCTGTTTTTT. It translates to CATSTGDTGELFF.

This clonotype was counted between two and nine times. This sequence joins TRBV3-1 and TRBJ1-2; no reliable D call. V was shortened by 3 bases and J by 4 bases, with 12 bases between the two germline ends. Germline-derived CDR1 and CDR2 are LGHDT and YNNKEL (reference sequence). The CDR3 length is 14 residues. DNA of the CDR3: TGTGCCAGCAGCCAGGCTGCTGCGGGCTATGGCTACACCTTC. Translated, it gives CASSQAAAGYGYTF.

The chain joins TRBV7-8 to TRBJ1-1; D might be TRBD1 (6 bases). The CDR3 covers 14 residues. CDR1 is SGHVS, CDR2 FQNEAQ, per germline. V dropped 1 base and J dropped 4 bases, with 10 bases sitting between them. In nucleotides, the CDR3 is TGTGCCAGCAGCTTAGGACAGGTGGGCACTGAAGCTTTCTTT. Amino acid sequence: CASSLGQVGTEAFF.

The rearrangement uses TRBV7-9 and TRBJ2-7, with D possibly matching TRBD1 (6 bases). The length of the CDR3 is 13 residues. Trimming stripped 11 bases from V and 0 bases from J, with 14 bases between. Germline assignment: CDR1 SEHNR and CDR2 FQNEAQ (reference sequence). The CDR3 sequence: CAGLRDTSYEQYF. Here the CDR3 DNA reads TGTGCCGGACTCCGGGACACCTCCTACGAGCAGTACTTC.

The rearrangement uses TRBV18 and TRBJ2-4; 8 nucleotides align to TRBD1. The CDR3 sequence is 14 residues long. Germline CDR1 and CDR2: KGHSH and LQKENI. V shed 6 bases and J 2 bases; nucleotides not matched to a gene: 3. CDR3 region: CASSGQGSKNIQYF. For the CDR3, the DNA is TGTGCCAGCTCCGGACAGGGTTCCAAAAACATTCAGTACTTC.

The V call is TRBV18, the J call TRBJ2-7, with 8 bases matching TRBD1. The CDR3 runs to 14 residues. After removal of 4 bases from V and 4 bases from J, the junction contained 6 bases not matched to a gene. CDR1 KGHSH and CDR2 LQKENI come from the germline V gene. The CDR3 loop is CASSQGQGPYEQYV. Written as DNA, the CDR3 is TGTGCCAGCTCACAAGGACAGGGCCCATACGAGCAGTACGTC.

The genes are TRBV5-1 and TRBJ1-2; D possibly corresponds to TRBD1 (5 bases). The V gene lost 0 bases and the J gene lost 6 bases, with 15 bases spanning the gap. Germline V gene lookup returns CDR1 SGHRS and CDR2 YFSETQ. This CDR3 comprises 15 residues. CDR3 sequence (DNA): TGCGCCAGCAGCTTGGATGGGCAGGGACTGGATGGCTACACCTTC. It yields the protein CASSLDGQGLDGYTF.

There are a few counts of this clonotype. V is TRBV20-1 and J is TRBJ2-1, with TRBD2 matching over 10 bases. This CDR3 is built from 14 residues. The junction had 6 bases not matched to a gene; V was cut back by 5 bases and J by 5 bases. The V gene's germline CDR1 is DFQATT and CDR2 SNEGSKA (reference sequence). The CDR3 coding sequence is TGCAGTGCTGGAGCGGGGGGGGAGAACAATGAGCAGTTCTTC. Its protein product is CSAGAGGENNEQFF.

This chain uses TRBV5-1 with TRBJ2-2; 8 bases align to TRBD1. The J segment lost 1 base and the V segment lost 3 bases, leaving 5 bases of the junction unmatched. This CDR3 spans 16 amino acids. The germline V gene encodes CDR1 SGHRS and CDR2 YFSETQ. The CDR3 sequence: CASSSPGQENTGELFF. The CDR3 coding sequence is TGCGCCAGCAGCTCCCCGGGACAGGAGAACACCGGGGAGCTGTTTTTT.

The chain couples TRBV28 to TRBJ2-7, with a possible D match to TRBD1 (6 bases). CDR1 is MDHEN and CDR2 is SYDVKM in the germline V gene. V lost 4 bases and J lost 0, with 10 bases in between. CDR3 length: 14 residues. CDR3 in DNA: TGTGCCAGCAGTTCGTGGACAGACTCCTACGAGCAGTACGTC. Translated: CASSSWTDSYEQYV.

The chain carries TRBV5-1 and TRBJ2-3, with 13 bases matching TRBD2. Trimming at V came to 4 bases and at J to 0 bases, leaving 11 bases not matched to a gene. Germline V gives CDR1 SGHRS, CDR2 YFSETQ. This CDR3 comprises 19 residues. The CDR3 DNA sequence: TGCGCCAGCAGCCCGGGGCGGACTAGCGGGGGTTTTAGCACAGATACGCAGTATTTT. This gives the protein CASSPGRTSGGFSTDTQYF.